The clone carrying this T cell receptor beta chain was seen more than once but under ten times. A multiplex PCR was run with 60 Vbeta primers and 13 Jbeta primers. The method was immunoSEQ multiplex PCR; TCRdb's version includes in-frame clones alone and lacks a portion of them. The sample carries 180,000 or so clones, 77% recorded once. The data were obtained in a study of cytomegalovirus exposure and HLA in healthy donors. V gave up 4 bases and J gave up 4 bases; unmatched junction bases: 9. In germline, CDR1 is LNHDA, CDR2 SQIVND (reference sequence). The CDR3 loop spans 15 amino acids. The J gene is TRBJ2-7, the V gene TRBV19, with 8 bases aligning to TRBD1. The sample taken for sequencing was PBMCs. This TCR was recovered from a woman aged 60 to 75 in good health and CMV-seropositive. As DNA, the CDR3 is TGTGCCAGTAGTAACACCGACAGGGGATATTACGAGCAGTACTTC. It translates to CASSNTDRGYYEQYF.